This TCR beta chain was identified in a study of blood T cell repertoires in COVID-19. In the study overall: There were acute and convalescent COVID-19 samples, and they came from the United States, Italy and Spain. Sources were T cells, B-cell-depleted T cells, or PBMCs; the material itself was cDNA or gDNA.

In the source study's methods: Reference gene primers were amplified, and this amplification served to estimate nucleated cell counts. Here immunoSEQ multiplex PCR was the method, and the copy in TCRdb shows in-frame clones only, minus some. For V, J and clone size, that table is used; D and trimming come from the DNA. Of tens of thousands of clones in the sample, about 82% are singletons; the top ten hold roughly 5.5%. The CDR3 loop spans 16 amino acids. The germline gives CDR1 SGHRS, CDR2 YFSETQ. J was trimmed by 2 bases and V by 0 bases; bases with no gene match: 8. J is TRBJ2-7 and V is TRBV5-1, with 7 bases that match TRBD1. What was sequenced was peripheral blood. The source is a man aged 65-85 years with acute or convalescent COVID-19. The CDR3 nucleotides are TGCGCCAGCAGCTTGGAGGGGGCGGCGGCCCCCTACGAGCAGTACTTC. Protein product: CASSLEGAAAPYEQYF. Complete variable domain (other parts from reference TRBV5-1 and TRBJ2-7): KAGVTQTPRYLIKTRGQQVTLSCSPISGHRSVSWYQQTPGQGLQFLFEYFSETQRNKGNFPGRFSGRQFSNSRSEMNVSTLELGDSALYLCASSLEGAAAPYEQYFGPGTRLTVT.